Listed below are T cell receptor beta chains from one sample, sequenced in a study of blood T cell repertoires in COVID-19. Libraries were prepared by immunoSEQ multiplex PCR; TCRdb keeps only in-frame clonotypes and omits some of them. The sample has about 200,000 clones; roughly 80% are singletons. Sequencing used PBMCs or T cells enriched from blood (not recorded which). These receptors were collected from a man aged 40-50 years who had recovered from COVID-19. CDR3s include the opening cysteine and the closing phenylalanine or tryptophan. D genes are given only for firm matches.

DNA	CDR3	V	J	D
TGTGCCAGTAGTATCGGGGGGACGAACACCGGGGAGCTGTTTTTT	CASSIGGTNTGELFF	TRBV19	TRBJ2-2	TRBD2
TGTGCCAGCAGCTTGGGGACTAGCGGGGTCCCTCTCTACGAGCAGTACTTC	CASSLGTSGVPLYEQYF	TRBV7-9	TRBJ2-7	TRBD2
TGCAGTGCTAGTCTAGCTTCAGAGACCCAGTACTTC	CSASLASETQYF	TRBV20-1	TRBJ2-5	.
TGTGCCAGCAGTGAATGGGTAGCGGGGGGGTCCTACGAGCAGTACTTC	CASSEWVAGGSYEQYF	TRBV6-1	TRBJ2-7	TRBD2
TGCGCCAGCAGCTTGAACGAGCCTAACTATGGCTACACCTTC	CASSLNEPNYGYTF	TRBV5-1	TRBJ1-2	.
TGTGCCAGCGGACCTCGGACTAGCGAGAAAGAGACCCAGTACTTC	CASGPRTSEKETQYF	TRBV3-1/TRBV3-2	TRBJ2-5	TRBD2
TGTGCCAGCAGAAAATCACGGGACACTGAAGCTTTCTTT	CASRKSRDTEAFF	TRBV11-3	TRBJ1-1	.
TGTGCCAGCAGCTTGGGACTAGAGGAGACCCAGTACTTC	CASSLGLEETQYF	TRBV7-3	TRBJ2-5	TRBD2
TGCGCCAGCGGAAGACAGGTCCTAGCCGAGCAGTACTTC	CASGRQVLAEQYF	TRBV4-1	TRBJ2-7	.
TGTGCCACCGTGGGGGGGGGCTCCTACAATGAGCAGTTCTTC	CATVGGGSYNEQFF	TRBV5-5	TRBJ2-1	TRBD2